This TCR beta chain appears in the sequencing data of a study of blood T cell repertoires in COVID-19. The CDR3 loop spans 16 amino acids. V shed 4 bases and J 5 bases; nucleotides not matched to a gene: 9. Germline V gene lookup returns CDR1 KGHSH and CDR2 LQKENI. Some clones are missing from TCRdb's copy, which holds only in-frame ones; the method was immunoSEQ multiplex PCR. Found here are approximately 200,000 clones, around 87% of them singletons; the top ten hold around 2%. The clonotype originates from a woman in her thirties who had recovered from COVID-19. The chain uses TRBV18 and TRBJ1-5, with 9 bases lining up with TRBD1. Material: PBMCs or T cells enriched from blood (not recorded which). In DNA, the CDR3 is TGTGCCAGCTCACTGCGCCGGGACAGGGTGTATCAGCCCCAGCATTTT. Protein product: CASSLRRDRVYQPQHF. Using reference TRBV18 and TRBJ1-5 for the parts outside the CDR3, the full variable domain is NAGVMQNPRHLVRRRGQEARLRCSPMKGHSHVYWYRQLPEEGLKFMVYLQKENIIDESGMPKERFSAEFPKEGPSILRIQQVVRGDSAAYFCASSLRRDRVYQPQHFGDGTRLSIL.